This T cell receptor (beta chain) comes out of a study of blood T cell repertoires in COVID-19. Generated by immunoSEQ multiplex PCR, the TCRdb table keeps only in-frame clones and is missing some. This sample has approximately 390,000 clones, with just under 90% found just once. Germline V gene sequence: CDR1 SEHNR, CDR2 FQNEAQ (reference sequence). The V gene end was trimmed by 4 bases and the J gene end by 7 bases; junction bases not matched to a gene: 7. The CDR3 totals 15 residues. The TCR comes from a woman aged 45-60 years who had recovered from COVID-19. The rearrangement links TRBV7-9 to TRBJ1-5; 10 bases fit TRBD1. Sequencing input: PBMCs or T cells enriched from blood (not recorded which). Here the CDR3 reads CASSSEGDRGQPQHF. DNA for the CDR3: TGTGCCAGCAGCTCCGAGGGGGACAGGGGCCAGCCCCAGCATTTT.